Listed below are T cell receptor beta chains from one sample, sequenced in a study of low-dose radiotherapy and immunotherapy resistance in tumors. TCRdb reprocessed the reads with MiXCR, giving one entry per CDR3 protein. The sample has 35,000 to 50,000 distinct CDR3 sequences; about a third are singletons. This specimen was PBMCs, taken before treatment. These receptors originate from a male donor with gallbladder cancer. Each CDR3 is given with its conserved first and last residue. D genes are given only for firm matches.

>-|TRBV24-1
CATSDYNYNEQFF
>-|TRBV4-2
CASSRLGDQPQHF
>TRBD1|TRBV6-6
CASSQQGYEQYF
>-|TRBV5-1
CASSPGGSSYGYTF
>TRBD2|TRBV3-1
CASSKPGLAFLEQFF
>TRBD1|TRBV9
CASSVGQGLAYNEQFF
>TRBD1|TRBV2
CATGQGGNTIYF
>TRBD2|TRBV12-3/TRBV12-4
CATGARGGPDTQYF
>TRBD2|TRBV11-2
CASSQGFLRTSSDEQFF
>-|TRBV6-2/TRBV6-3
CASSDALGGRLNEQFF
>-|TRBV11-2
CASSPLQGWAEAFF
>-|TRBV7-9
CASSPPEGGMVTDTQYF
>TRBD2|TRBV2
CASSGLAGNTDTQYF
>-|TRBV28
CASSLLYAGTGGKLFFF